This T cell receptor (beta chain) was documented in a study of identifying expanded T cells in peripheral blood. General observations from the study: Two-week clone count variance significantly increased as total template count grew.

With regard to this clone: Its matching antigen is unknown.

During the collection period, no donor immune events like infections were recorded. J was trimmed by 10 bases and V by 5 bases; bases with no gene match: 9. The CDR3 extends over 15 amino acids. In germline, CDR1 is SGHRS, CDR2 YFSETQ. Using immunoSEQ multiplex PCR, the repertoire was profiled, and TCRdb retains in-frame clones only, with some absent. The sample includes about 78,000 clones, 80% to 90% of them seen just once. The source is a person aged 18 to 70 in good health. The rearrangement joins TRBV5-1 to TRBJ2-1; 13 nucleotides agree with TRBD2. The sequencing input was blood. In DNA, the CDR3 is TGCGCCAGCAGTTCCGGACTAGCGGGAGAGGACGAGCAGTTCTTC. Its protein product is CASSSGLAGEDEQFF.